This TCR beta chain was retrieved from a study of T-cell memory formation after mild COVID-19. At the level of the study: Largely donor-specific TCR clusters were found. Study-wide results and caveats: There was a balanced CD4/CD8 profile in clones contracting day 15 to 85, and later expanders leaned CD4+. Pre-infection memory carried some responding clones, suggesting that cross-reactive memory joined.

Unmatched junction bases numbered 11, after V lost 6 bases and J lost 6 bases. This CDR3 contains 15 residues. Germline V gives CDR1 SGHNT, CDR2 YYREEE (reference sequence). The authors produced TCR alpha and TCR beta cDNA libraries with sample barcodes and UMIs by 5'RACE using constant-segment primers. Each CDR3 protein gets one entry after TCRdb re-called the 5' RACE reads with MiXCR. In the table there are about 190,000 distinct CDR3 sequences, about 18% of which are singletons. Note on this clonotype: Its matching antigen is unknown.

The rearrangement links TRBV5-4 to TRBJ2-1; TRBD2 matches 8 bases. The sequenced sample was PBMCs or a T cell subset sorted from them (not recorded which). The receptor's source is an adult woman who had mild COVID-19 (a few samples of this study predate the infection). Cell type and time point are not known. CDR3 residues: CASKKRGTVSNEQFF. The CDR3 DNA is TGTGCCAGCAAAAAGCGGGGGACCGTCAGCAATGAGCAGTTCTTC.